This T cell receptor (beta chain) is drawn from a study of blood T cell repertoires in COVID-19. The junction had 12 bases not matched to a gene; V was cut back by 5 bases and J by 4 bases. The length of the CDR3 is 16 residues. CDR1 is MDHEN and CDR2 is SYDVKM in the germline V gene. Libraries were prepared by immunoSEQ multiplex PCR; TCRdb keeps only in-frame clonotypes and omits some of them. The sample has 200,000 to 300,000 clones, more than 75% seen once. Participants' own reports of clinical history determined their cohort assignment. Sequenced material: PBMCs or T cells enriched from blood (not recorded which). The chain couples TRBV28 to TRBJ2-7, with 9 positions matching TRBD2. The origin of this receptor is a woman aged 18-29 years who had recovered from COVID-19. In nucleotides, the CDR3 is TGTGCCAGCAGTCCCGCTGTTAGCGGGAGAGCGTACGAGCAGTACTTC. It yields the protein CASSPAVSGRAYEQYF. Complete variable domain (other parts from reference TRBV28 and TRBJ2-7): DVKVTQSSRYLVKRTGEKVFLECVQDMDHENMFWYRQDPGLGLRLIYFSYDVKMKEKGDIPEGYSVSREKKERFSLILESASTNQTSMYLCASSPAVSGRAYEQYFGPGTRLTVT.